This TCR beta chain was found in a study of T cell responses to AZD1222 COVID-19 vaccine. Study results and caveats: Among vaccine-associated CD4 TCRs, coverage spanned spike, with dominance at 160-218 and 743-854.

The CDR3 runs 17 residues. Between the trimmed V and J ends, which lost 0 bases and 2 bases, there was a span of 18 bases. Looked up from germline, CDR1 is SGHDT and CDR2 is YYEEEE. Notes on this clone: What it binds is unknown.

Some clones are missing from TCRdb's copy, which holds only in-frame ones; the method was immunoSEQ multiplex PCR. This sample has over 130,000 clones, with 90% to 95% found just once. Sequences were derived from peripheral blood, sampled on day 0 of AZD1222 vaccination. V gene TRBV5-6 combines with J gene TRBJ2-7; D is possibly TRBD1 (6 bases). This TCR derives from an adult in good health. The CDR3 nucleotides are TGTGCCAGCAGCTTGGGGTGGGGGACACCTTTCCCCTACGAGCAGTACGTC. The encoded protein is CASSLGWGTPFPYEQYV.